This T cell receptor (beta chain) came from a study of blood T cells in healthy people across ages. Healthy Caucasian individuals from Russia aged about 6 to 95 were enrolled as donors. Using a J-beta primer mix together with a sample-barcoded 5' primer, a second PCR was run for about 7 to 12 cycles. TCRdb fed the 5' RACE reads into MiXCR, producing one record per CDR3 protein. The table has about 1.4 million distinct CDR3 sequences, 45% to 70% seen once. This clonotype was obtained from a man aged 18 to 30 in good health. The specimen was blood.

CDR3: CATSLGYNEKLFF. The CDR3 DNA reads as TGTGCCACCAGTCTTGGATATAATGAAAAACTGTTTTTT. This rearrangement joins TRBV15 to TRBJ1-4; D is undetermined. The length of the CDR3 is 13 residues. Trimming took off 6 bases at V and 4 bases at J, with 9 bases between the two ends. Germline CDR1 is LNHNV and CDR2 is YYDKDF (reference sequence).